A selection of T cell receptor beta chains follows, all from one sample in a study of CXCR4 blockade with PD-1 therapy in pancreatic cancer. Here immunoSEQ multiplex PCR was the method, and the copy in TCRdb shows in-frame clones only, minus some. The repertoire holds 15,000 or so clones, with approximately 68% as singletons. The sample taken for sequencing was tumor tissue. The receptors were gathered from a human donor with pancreatic ductal adenocarcinoma. CDR3s include the opening cysteine and the closing phenylalanine or tryptophan. D genes are given only for firm matches. Size is omitted from some rows. Given values are once, few, many or a class for expanded clones.

DNA: TGTGCCAGTAGAGGACAGGGGAAAGAGACCCAGTACTTC; CDR3: CASRGQGKETQYF; J: TRBJ2-5; size: few; V: TRBV19; D: TRBD1
DNA: TGTGCCAGCAGCTGGGGACAGGGGGCAACTAATGAAAAACTGTTTTTT; CDR3: CASSWGQGATNEKLFF; J: TRBJ1-4; size: few; V: TRBV11-3; D: TRBD1
DNA: TGCGCCAGCAGTGACCCATACAGGGGCGCCGAACAACTGTTTTTT; CDR3: CASSDPYRGAEQLFF; J: TRBJ1-4; size: few; V: TRBV10-2; D: TRBD1
DNA: TGTGCCAGCAGTTCCGGACAGGGACGGAATCAGCCCCAGCATTTT; CDR3: CASSSGQGRNQPQHF; J: TRBJ1-5; size: NA; V: TRBV28; D: TRBD1
DNA: TGTGCCAGTAGGGCGGGACAGGGGGACACCGGGGAGCTGTTTTTT; CDR3: CASRAGQGDTGELFF; J: TRBJ2-2; size: NA; V: TRBV19; D: TRBD1
DNA: TGTGCCAGCAGTTTATCGTCGGAGGGGCAGTATTTT; CDR3: CASSLSSEGQYF; J: TRBJ2-3; size: NA; V: TRBV28; D: NA
DNA: TGTGCCAGCAGCGTAGACGAGCGGGAGAACACAGATACGCAGTATTTT; CDR3: CASSVDERENTDTQYF; J: TRBJ2-3; size: once; V: TRBV9; D: TRBD2
DNA: TGTGCCAGTAGGCTCGGCGGGGACTCCTACGAGCAGTACTTC; CDR3: CASRLGGDSYEQYF; J: TRBJ2-7; size: once; V: TRBV19; D: NA
DNA: TGTGCCAGCAGTTTACCGGGACATGCCAATGAAAAACTGTTTTTT; CDR3: CASSLPGHANEKLFF; J: TRBJ1-4; size: few; V: TRBV11-3; D: NA
DNA: TGTGCCAGCAGCCTTCCGACAGGAAGAGAAGCTTTCTTT; CDR3: CASSLPTGREAFF; J: TRBJ1-1; size: NA; V: TRBV14; D: NA
DNA: TGTGCCAGCAGTTTATGGGGACAGCAAGAGACCCAGTACTTC; CDR3: CASSLWGQQETQYF; J: TRBJ2-5; size: NA; V: TRBV28; D: TRBD1
DNA: TGTGCCAGTAGTAGACAGGGGGATCAGCCCCAGCATTTT; CDR3: CASSRQGDQPQHF; J: TRBJ1-5; size: NA; V: TRBV19; D: TRBD1
DNA: TGTGCCAGCAGTGACTCGACATTTGCCCTAGCGCCGAACACCGGGGAGCTGTTTTTT; CDR3: CASSDSTFALAPNTGELFF; J: TRBJ2-2; size: NA; V: TRBV6-8; D: NA